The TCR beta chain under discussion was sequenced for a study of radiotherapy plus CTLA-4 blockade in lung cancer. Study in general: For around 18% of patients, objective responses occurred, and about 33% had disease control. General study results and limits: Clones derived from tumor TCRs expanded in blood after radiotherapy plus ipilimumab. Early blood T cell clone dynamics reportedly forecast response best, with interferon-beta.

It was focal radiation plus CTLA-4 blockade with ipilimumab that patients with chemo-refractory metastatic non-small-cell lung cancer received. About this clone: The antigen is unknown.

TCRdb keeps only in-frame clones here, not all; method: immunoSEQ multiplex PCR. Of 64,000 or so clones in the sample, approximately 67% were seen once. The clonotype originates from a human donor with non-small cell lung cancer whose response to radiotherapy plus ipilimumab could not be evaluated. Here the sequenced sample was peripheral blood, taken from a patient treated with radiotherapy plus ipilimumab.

The CDR3 here is CASSSLFPTGPRPLGYTF. CDR3 in DNA: TGTGCCAGCAGCTCTCTTTTCCCTACAGGGCCTAGACCCCTTGGCTACACCTTC. The chain has TRBV11-2 and TRBJ1-2, with a weak D call TRBD1 (6 bases). V lost 4 bases, J lost 7 bases, and 28 bases lay in between. Germline loops: CDR1 SGHAT, CDR2 FQNNGV. The CDR3 is 18 amino acids.